This T cell receptor (beta chain) was captured in a study of blood T cell repertoires in COVID-19. The repertoire was sequenced with immunoSEQ multiplex PCR; TCRdb's copy has only in-frame clones and lacks some. Of hundreds of thousands of clones listed, about 83% are singletons. A few counts support this clone. Sequenced material: PBMCs or T cells enriched from blood (not recorded which). This TCR came from a woman in her fifties or sixties who had been exposed to COVID-19.

The CDR3 region is CASSLQGLVNEQYF. The CDR3 DNA reads TGTGCCAGCAGCTTGCAGGGCCTGGTGAACGAGCAGTACTTC. V usage is TRBV7-9 and J usage is TRBJ2-7; tentative D call: TRBD1 (5 bases). The V gene lost 3 bases and the J gene lost 5 bases, with 14 bases spanning the gap. Germline loops: CDR1 SEHNR, CDR2 FQNEAQ (reference sequence). CDR3 length equals 14 residues.